This is a list of T cell receptor beta chains from one sample in a study of neurological immune-mediated disorders. MiXCR, applied by TCRdb to the 5' RACE reads, yields one record per CDR3 protein. The sample shows about 82,000 distinct CDR3 sequences, 2.5% to 3% of them seen only once. The sample was PBMCs. All receptors come from a woman aged 25 to 39 with multiple sclerosis. The CDR3 runs from the conserved cysteine through the conserved F or W. D genes are given only for firm matches.

D gene: .; V gene: TRBV10-3; CDR3 protein: CAISVPGDEQFF
D gene: .; V gene: TRBV4-3; CDR3 protein: CASSQESGAPAGELFF
D gene: .; V gene: TRBV20-1; CDR3 protein: CSANLGGTGNQPQHF
D gene: TRBD2; V gene: TRBV7-9; CDR3 protein: CASSLALGTSPYNEQFF
D gene: .; V gene: TRBV7-2; CDR3 protein: CASSLRQGGYNEQFF
D gene: .; V gene: TRBV20-1; CDR3 protein: CSASRSNIPGPGELFF
D gene: .; V gene: TRBV10-1; CDR3 protein: CASSPTGTEGYNEQFF
D gene: TRBD2; V gene: TRBV6-5; CDR3 protein: CASRSGRITGELFF
D gene: .; V gene: TRBV25-1; CDR3 protein: CASSDSIDQQYF
D gene: .; V gene: TRBV28; CDR3 protein: CASGLIRGGKANEKLFF
D gene: TRBD1; V gene: TRBV6-1; CDR3 protein: CASSENRGFNEQFF
D gene: TRBD1; V gene: TRBV29-1; CDR3 protein: CSIRQGNEKLFF
D gene: TRBD1; V gene: TRBV12-3/TRBV12-4; CDR3 protein: CASSLGQGYGYTF
D gene: TRBD2; V gene: TRBV27; CDR3 protein: CASSIRTSGRGETQYF
D gene: .; V gene: TRBV7-9; CDR3 protein: CASSLGVGGTGELFF
D gene: .; V gene: TRBV20-1; CDR3 protein: CSARGTGIAKNIQYF
D gene: TRBD1; V gene: TRBV5-1; CDR3 protein: CASSFAQGETYEQYF
D gene: .; V gene: TRBV3-1; CDR3 protein: CASSPWTANTDTQYF